Sequencing of this T cell receptor beta chain was carried out in a study of STAT5B mutations in CD4+ large granular lymphocyte leukemia (dated by TCRdb to 2021 to 2024). With regard to the full study: Among healthy controls, the CDR3 'QG' motif was associated with a particular HLA allele. TCRbeta repertoires of CD4+ T-cell large granular lymphocyte leukemia patients were compared with those of healthy blood donors. The purity of purified fractions was confirmed by flow cytometry on FACSCanto II or FACSVerse to exceed 95% among lymphocytes.

Broader findings and caveats from the paper: TRBV06-family usage was enriched among the top patient clones (8/27) compared with healthy controls (2/35). The data were not HLA-matched, and the higher clonality in CD4+ T-LGLL than in CD8+ T-LGLL could be due to the relatively small sample size. Compared with healthy CD4+ repertoires, CD4-sorted patient repertoires appeared more clonal, and this difference remained even after the putative leukemic clones were removed. Each patient's main leukemic clonotypes were private, but 25% of these clonotypes showed up at low frequency in the non-leukemic repertoires of other patients.

The immunoSEQ assay at survey resolution was used to sequence TCRbeta rearrangements from genomic DNA. The paper's processing steps were these. In the TCR sequencing data, the smallest productive clonotype frequency that could be detected was 2.59 x 10-5. Only productive TCRbeta rearrangements, meaning sequences that were complete and in-frame, were kept for the analyses. Clonality for each sample was calculated as Simpson clonality in the immunoSEQ Analyzer version 3.0. Clones were categorized by frequency as very rare, small, medium, large (1-20%) or hyperexpanded (>20%). Generation probabilities were estimated with OLGA 1.2.3, V-gene circos plots were generated with VDJtools, specificities were searched for in VDJdb, and CDR3 motifs were identified with GLIPH. TCRdb retrieved this table from immuneACCESS and kept in-frame rearrangements only. Not all clones are present; in checked studies, unresolved V genes account for under half, and no reason is known for the remainder. V and J calls and clone size follow that table, whereas D and trimming were derived from the DNA. Within this sample are roughly 36,000 clones, with roughly 88% of them counted one time only. Roughly 0.95% of the sample lies in the top ten.

The healthy controls were a few dozen blood donors, and the buffy coats of these donors were supplied by the Finnish Red Cross blood service. All TCR-sequenced material derived from peripheral blood: patient blood samples and healthy donor buffy coats. Peripheral blood mononuclear cells were isolated by Ficoll-Hypaque gradient centrifugation. Magnetic purification was used to isolate CD4+ cells from the buffy coats of the healthy controls. Genomic DNA was extracted with the Gentra Puregene Cell and Tissue kit and quantified on a Qubit 2.0 fluorometer. A single count supports this clone. The clone's antigen remains unknown. Base-call qualities are not available, and no considerably larger clone is one nucleotide away. Reading the germline V gene gives CDR1 SGHRS and CDR2 YFSETQ. Trimming at the junction amounts to 4 bases on V and 0 bases on J, and the germline ends lie 7 bases apart. From its cysteine to its phenylalanine, the CDR3 spans 14 amino acids. Kept here is only the CDR3 DNA, which spans 42 bases and is read in frame from base 1.

The sequenced material came from CD4+ T cells from blood buffy coats. This clonotype was obtained from a human donor in good health. The rearrangement joined TRBV5-1 to TRBJ2-2; no D gene is confidently identified. The sequenced DNA is TGCGCCAGCAGCACAAGATCGAACACCGGGGAGCTGTTTTTT. Translated, this is CASSTRSNTGELFF.